This TCR beta chain was obtained from a study of cytomegalovirus exposure and HLA in healthy donors. Details on this clone: Its cognate antigen is unknown.

The study, taken as a whole, reports: Later work found most CMV-associated TCR beta chains apparently HLA-restricted. Highly shared sequence variants in one cluster were likely a sequencing artifact.

The PCR used 60 Vbeta and 13 Jbeta primers. Sequencing used immunoSEQ multiplex PCR; TCRdb keeps in-frame clones, though not all of them. The sample yields 200,000 or so clones, about 70% seen once. CDR1 is SNHLY, CDR2 FYNNEI, per germline. Trimming shortened V by 8 bases and J by 5 bases, and 16 bases separated the two germline ends. CDR3 size: 14 residues. The sequenced sample was PBMCs. The source is a man between 35 and 55 years old in good health and CMV-seropositive. This chain connects TRBV2 to TRBJ1-5; weak D call: TRBD1 (6 bases). The CDR3 here is CASEVGRGDQPQHF. In nucleotides, the CDR3 is TGTGCCAGCGAGGTGGGGAGGGGGGATCAGCCCCAGCATTTT.